This is a list of T cell receptor beta chains from one sample in a study of T cell changes during pregnancy in multiple sclerosis. The assay was immunoSEQ multiplex PCR, and TCRdb's table has in-frame clones only and misses some. The data contain approximately 36,000 clones, 85% to 95% of them singletons. The input for sequencing was CD4+ T cells from peripheral blood mononuclear cells, taken in the first trimester of pregnancy. All receptors derive from a female donor with multiple sclerosis, enrolled in a pregnancy study. Both conserved end residues are part of each CDR3. D genes are given only for firm matches. Rows give clone size only sometimes, using once, few, many, or a class for an expanded clone.

clone_size d_call j_call v_call cdr3_aa cdr3_nt
- - TRBJ1-5 TRBV19 CASSIRQAPASNQPQHF TGTGCCAGTAGTATTAGACAGGCACCGGCGAGCAATCAGCCCCAGCATTTT
few TRBD2 TRBJ2-3 TRBV6-6 CASSRGLTSTDTQYF TGTGCCAGCAGTAGGGGACTAACGAGCACAGATACGCAGTATTTT
- - TRBJ1-1 TRBV21-1 CASSPGQGNTEAFF TGTGCCAGCAGCCCCGGACAGGGGAACACTGAAGCTTTCTTT
- - TRBJ1-5 TRBV4-3 CASSQDGYRDQPQHF TGCGCCAGCAGCCAAGATGGTTACAGGGATCAGCCCCAGCATTTT
- - TRBJ2-4 TRBV28 CASSFLDRSAKNIQYF TGTGCCAGCAGTTTCTTGGACAGATCAGCCAAAAACATTCAGTACTTC
- - TRBJ2-7 TRBV9 CASSPRSQSYEQYF TGTGCCAGCAGCCCCAGGTCTCAGTCCTACGAGCAGTACTTC
- TRBD1 TRBJ2-3 TRBV25-1 CASSESMTGSTDTQYF TGTGCCAGCAGTGAATCCATGACAGGGAGCACAGATACGCAGTATTTT
once TRBD2 TRBJ2-7 TRBV7-9 CASSQAGDYEQYF TGTGCCAGCAGTCAAGCGGGGGACTACGAGCAGTACTTC
- - TRBJ2-1 TRBV7-8 CASSLDSGTHLVNEQFF TGTGCCAGCAGCTTAGATTCCGGGACACATCTTGTCAATGAGCAGTTCTTC
- - TRBJ2-7 TRBV7-2 CASSPRVSYEQYF TGTGCCAGCAGCCCCAGGGTCTCCTACGAGCAGTACTTC
- TRBD2 TRBJ2-1 TRBV5-1 CASSWGRWASGRNYNEQFF TGCGCCAGCAGCTGGGGGAGGTGGGCTAGCGGGAGGAACTACAATGAGCAGTTCTTC
- - TRBJ1-1 TRBV6-1 CASRGGGGETEAFF TGTGCCAGCAGGGGGGGAGGGGGTGAAACTGAAGCTTTCTTT
- - TRBJ2-1 TRBV4-1 CASSQVPGLEYNEQFF TGCGCCAGCAGCCAAGTTCCCGGACTCGAGTACAATGAGCAGTTCTTC
- TRBD2 TRBJ2-3 TRBV10-3 CAISQRGNTDTQYF TGTGCCATCTCGCAGCGGGGGAACACAGATACGCAGTATTTT
- TRBD1 TRBJ1-6 TRBV11-1 CASRIGQGNSPLHF TGTGCCAGCAGGATAGGACAGGGGAATTCACCCCTCCACTTT
- - TRBJ1-3 TRBV28 CAGRSGNTIYF TGTGCCGGGAGATCCGGAAACACCATATATTTT
few TRBD1 TRBJ1-2 TRBV10-3 CAIRATGGYGYTF TGTGCCATCAGAGCGACAGGGGGCTATGGCTACACCTTC
- TRBD1 TRBJ2-7 TRBV27 CASKTGGKYEQYF TGTGCCAGCAAGACAGGGGGCAAGTACGAGCAGTACTTC
- - TRBJ2-1 TRBV4-1 CASSQVRAYNEQFF TGCGCCAGCAGCCAAGTCAGGGCCTACAATGAGCAGTTCTTC
- - TRBJ1-4 TRBV7-3 CASSLVGGANEKLFF TGTGCCAGCAGCTTAGTGGGGGGAGCTAATGAAAAACTGTTTTTT
- - TRBJ2-6 TRBV25-1 CASSYRSGSGANVLTF TGTGCCAGCAGTTATCGGTCAGGCTCTGGGGCCAACGTCCTGACTTTC
- - TRBJ1-5 TRBV7-9 CASSLVLGGGSGNQPQHF TGTGCCAGCAGCTTAGTCTTGGGGGGGGGCTCGGGCAATCAGCCCCAGCATTTT
- TRBD1 TRBJ2-1 TRBV6-5 CASSLDRAVNEQFF TGTGCCAGCAGTTTGGACAGGGCTGTCAATGAGCAGTTCTTC
- - TRBJ1-4 TRBV5-4 CASSQQGRNEKLFF TGTGCCAGCAGCCAACAGGGAAGGAATGAAAAACTGTTTTTT
- - TRBJ1-1 TRBV7-3 CASSRWSGGPLMNTEAFF TGTGCCAGCAGCCGTTGGAGCGGGGGCCCCCTCATGAACACTGAAGCTTTCTTT
- TRBD1 TRBJ1-1 TRBV18 CASRRDRVVATEAFF TGTGCCAGCAGACGGGACAGGGTGGTAGCCACTGAAGCTTTCTTT
- - TRBJ1-2 TRBV21-1 CASSKGGTHYPYGYTF TGTGCCAGCAGCAAAGGCGGGACCCATTATCCCTATGGCTACACCTTC
- TRBD2 TRBJ2-1 TRBV28 CASSLWTSGRAGGNEQFF TGTGCCAGCAGTTTATGGACTAGCGGGAGGGCCGGGGGGAATGAGCAGTTCTTC
- - TRBJ1-1 TRBV5-8 CASSGENTEAFF TGTGCCAGCAGCGGAGAGAACACTGAAGCTTTCTTT
- - TRBJ2-7 TRBV5-1 CASSLDGEQYF TGCGCCAGCAGCTTGGACGGCGAGCAGTACTTC
few TRBD1 TRBJ2-3 TRBV4-2 CASSQAGTGGTDTQYF TGTGCCAGCAGCCAAGCCGGGACAGGGGGCACAGATACGCAGTATTTT
medium-sized - TRBJ1-2 TRBV5-1 CASSLNSANYGYTF TGCGCCAGCAGCTTGAATTCGGCTAACTATGGCTACACCTTC
- - TRBJ1-1 TRBV6-5 CASSYTGTEAFF TGTGCCAGCAGTTACACGGGGACTGAAGCTTTCTTT
- TRBD2 TRBJ2-7 TRBV6-1 CASSEGIFGLAGEQYF TGTGCCAGCAGTGAAGGCATTTTCGGACTAGCGGGGGAGCAGTACTTC
once - TRBJ2-7 TRBV7-2 CASSLARQVYEQYF TGTGCCAGCAGCTTAGCGCGACAGGTCTACGAGCAGTACTTC
- TRBD2 TRBJ2-3 TRBV7-3 CASSLKWEGQNTQYF TGTGCCAGCAGCTTAAAGTGGGAGGGTCAAAATACGCAGTATTTT
- TRBD1 TRBJ1-2 TRBV14 CASSQESGGKGYTF TGTGCCAGCAGCCAAGAGTCAGGGGGCAAAGGCTACACCTTC
- - TRBJ1-4 TRBV27 CASSAQGSELFF TGTGCCAGCAGTGCACAGGGATCTGAGCTGTTTTTT
- - TRBJ1-1 TRBV15 CATSRATGGSYEAFF TGTGCCACCAGCAGGGCCACCGGGGGGAGTTATGAAGCTTTCTTT
- - TRBJ2-2 TRBV7-9 CASRPGSLGSGELFF TGTGCCAGCAGACCGGGTTCCCTAGGTTCCGGGGAGCTGTTTTTT
- TRBD1 TRBJ2-5 TRBV10-2 CASSEVGQGGRETQYF TGCGCCAGCAGTGAGGTGGGACAGGGGGGAAGAGAGACCCAGTACTTC
- TRBD2 TRBJ2-2 TRBV9 CASSSSGRDTGELFF TGTGCCAGCAGTTCTAGCGGGAGAGACACCGGGGAGCTGTTTTTT